The 16 T cell receptor beta chains presented below share a single source sample, sequenced in a study of T cell responses to AZD1222 COVID-19 vaccine. Generated by immunoSEQ multiplex PCR, the TCRdb table keeps only in-frame clones and is missing some. There are under 120,000 clones in the sample; 87% occur only once, and 2.5% lies in the top ten. Sequencing used peripheral blood, obtained 28 days after the second AZD1222 dose. These receptor sequences come from an adult who received the AZD1222 COVID-19 vaccine.

The chain carries TRBV19 and TRBJ2-1; 9 nucleotides match TRBD2. V lost 3 bases and J lost 3; bases outside the gene matches: 3. The CDR3 is made up of 15 amino acids. Germline V CDR1 and CDR2: LNHDA, SQIVND (reference sequence). The CDR3 loop is CASSIQLAGYNEQFF. CDR3 sequence (DNA): TGTGCCAGTAGTATTCAACTAGCGGGCTACAATGAGCAGTTCTTC.

The chain recombines TRBV7-9 with TRBJ1-2; D might be TRBD1 (5 bases). The germline CDR1 and CDR2 sequences are SEHNR and FQNEAQ (reference sequence). V was clipped by 5 bases and J by 1 base, with 17 bases between them. This CDR3 comprises 16 residues. In DNA form, the CDR3 reads TGTGCCAGCAGCCATGTGACGGGGGAAATTAACTATGGCTACACCTTC. This encodes CASSHVTGEINYGYTF.

This chain joins TRBV7-9 and TRBJ2-7; no clear D gene. The germline V gene has CDR1 SEHNR and CDR2 FQNEAQ (reference sequence). Trimming took 5 bases from V and 2 from J, leaving 10 bases between them. The CDR3 is made up of 13 amino acids. CDR3 amino acids: CASSPKGPYEQYF. Written as DNA, the CDR3 is TGTGCCAGCAGCCCAAAGGGTCCCTACGAGCAGTACTTC.

The genes are TRBV4-3 and TRBJ1-6; D unclear. Trimming removed 0 bases at V and 6 bases at J, with 9 bases between. The CDR3 extends over 15 amino acids. Looked up from germline, CDR1 is LGHNA and CDR2 is YSLEER. Written as DNA, the CDR3 is TGCGCCAGCAGCCAAGAGGTACACCTTAATTCACCCCTCCACTTT. Protein sequence: CASSQEVHLNSPLHF.

The chain is built from TRBV7-9 and TRBJ2-2, with D possibly being TRBD2 (5 bases). The V gene lost 5 bases and the J gene lost 10 bases, with 17 bases spanning the gap. CDR1 is SEHNR, CDR2 FQNEAQ, per germline (reference sequence). The CDR3 runs 14 residues. The CDR3 protein is CASSPLGRHQELFF. CDR3 bases: TGTGCCAGCAGCCCTCTAGGGAGACATCAGGAGCTGTTTTTT.

The V and J genes are TRBV30 and TRBJ2-5, with unresolved D. Between the trimmed V and J ends, which lost 4 bases and 3 bases, there was a span of 15 bases. Germline V CDR1 and CDR2: GTSNPN, SVGIG (reference sequence). CDR3 length: 14 amino acids. Here the CDR3 DNA reads TGTGCCTGGAAGAAACGTCAGTCGAAAGAGACCCAGTACTTC. Protein sequence: CAWKKRQSKETQYF.

This clone was counted only a few times. The J gene is TRBJ1-3, the V gene TRBV5-6, with D perhaps matching TRBD1 (6 bases). V was clipped by 3 bases and J by 0 bases, with 13 bases between them. Germline-derived CDR1 and CDR2 are SGHDT and YYEEEE. The CDR3 loop spans 16 amino acids. CDR3 DNA: TGTGCCAGCAGCTGGGACACAGGGAGCTCTGGAAACACCATATATTTT. Its protein product is CASSWDTGSSGNTIYF.

The chain has TRBV15 and TRBJ1-5, with 9 bases matching TRBD1. The CDR3 contains 16 residues. CDR1 LNHNV and CDR2 YYDKDF come from the germline V gene (reference sequence). The V segment lost 0 bases and the J segment 6 bases; nucleotides outside the gene matches: 6. The CDR3 DNA is TGTGCCACCAGCAGAGATAGGGACAGGGTGACTCAGCCCCAGCATTTT. It encodes CATSRDRDRVTQPQHF.

The chain recombines TRBV2 with TRBJ2-1, with 7 bases aligning to TRBD2. This CDR3 spans 14 amino acids. The V gene's germline CDR1 is SNHLY and CDR2 FYNNEI. After removal of 7 bases from V and 7 bases from J, the junction contained 10 bases not matched to a gene. The CDR3 loop reads CASTPGRGRNEQFF. The CDR3 nucleotides are TGTGCCAGCACCCCGGGGAGGGGAAGGAATGAGCAGTTCTTC.

The CDR3 DNA reads TGTGCCAGCAGCTTAGTCGGGAACGGGGAGCTGTTTTTT. As protein: CASSLVGNGELFF. This chain joins TRBV7-9 and TRBJ2-2, with D possibly matching TRBD2 (5 bases). The CDR3 runs to 13 residues. Per germline, CDR1 SEHNR and CDR2 FQNEAQ (reference sequence). V was shortened by 1 base and J by 7 bases, with 7 bases between the two germline ends.

The chain links TRBV5-1 to TRBJ1-2, with TRBD1 identical over 7 bases. The CDR3 has 19 amino acids. Per germline, CDR1 SGHRS and CDR2 YFSETQ. Trimming removed 2 bases from V and 0 bases from J; junction bases left unmatched: 16. The CDR3 spells CASSFVSTFGQASNYGYTF. CDR3 DNA: TGCGCCAGCAGCTTTGTTTCGACTTTTGGACAGGCATCTAACTATGGCTACACCTTC.

A note on this clone: Distinct nucleotide sequences in the sample also encode this CDR3. The V and J genes are TRBV5-1 and TRBJ2-5; the D gene is possibly TRBD2 (7 bases). V lost 4 bases, J lost 1 base, and 11 bases lay in between. There are 14 residues in the CDR3. The V gene's germline CDR1 is SGHRS and CDR2 YFSETQ. CDR3 region: CASSLGGGQETQYF. In nucleotides, the CDR3 is TGCGCCAGCAGCCTGGGAGGGGGCCAAGAGACCCAGTACTTC.

The V call is TRBV6-5, the J call TRBJ2-7, with 8 bases identical to TRBD2. This CDR3 comprises 15 residues. V lost 6 bases, J lost 3 bases, and 10 bases stayed unmatched. CDR1 and CDR2 (germline): MNHEY, SVGAGI. CDR3: CASSVVAGSRYEQYF. For the CDR3, the DNA is TGTGCCAGCAGCGTAGTAGCGGGATCTCGCTACGAGCAGTACTTC.

The gene calls are TRBV28 and TRBJ2-1, with TRBD2 identical over 9 bases. The V segment lost 6 bases and the J segment 2 bases; nucleotides outside the gene matches: 8. Looked up from germline, CDR1 is MDHEN and CDR2 is SYDVKM. The CDR3 consists of 16 residues. CDR3 residues: CASRRISGRTYNEQFF. The CDR3 DNA reads TGTGCCAGCAGACGAATTAGCGGGAGAACCTACAATGAGCAGTTCTTC.

The chain has TRBV4-1 and TRBJ2-1; D is possibly TRBD1 (6 bases). Germline loops: CDR1 MGHRA, CDR2 YSYEKL. The CDR3 is 16 amino acids. V was trimmed by 2 bases and J by 9 bases, leaving 20 bases between them. The CDR3 region is CASSQTLPFTGSEQFF. As DNA, the CDR3 is TGCGCCAGCAGCCAAACACTTCCTTTTACAGGGAGTGAGCAGTTCTTC.

This clone appeared once. The rearrangement joins TRBV5-6 to TRBJ2-2, with D possibly being TRBD1 (6 bases). This CDR3 is 17 amino acids long. The V end was cut by 1 base, the J end by 4 bases, with 17 bases between. CDR1 and CDR2 (germline): SGHDT, YYEEEE. In DNA, the CDR3 is TGTGCCAGCAGCTTGTCTACAGGGTATGGTCGCACCGGGGAGCTGTTTTTT. Translating gives CASSLSTGYGRTGELFF.